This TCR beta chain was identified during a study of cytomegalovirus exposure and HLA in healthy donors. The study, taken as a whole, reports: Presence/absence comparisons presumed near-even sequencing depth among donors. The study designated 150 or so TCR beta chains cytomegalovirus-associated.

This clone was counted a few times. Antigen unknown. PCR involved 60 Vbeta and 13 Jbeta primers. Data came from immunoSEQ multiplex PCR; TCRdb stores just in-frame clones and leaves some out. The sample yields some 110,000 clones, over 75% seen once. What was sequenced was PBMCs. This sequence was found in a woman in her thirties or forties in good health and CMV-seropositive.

The CDR3 loop is CASSLGLRGYSGNTIYF. The CDR3 DNA sequence: TGTGCCAGCAGCTTAGGTCTTCGGGGGTACTCTGGAAACACCATATATTTT. The J gene is TRBJ1-3, the V gene TRBV11-2, with a tentative D call TRBD1 (5 bases). Germline CDR1 SGHAT, CDR2 FQNNGV. The CDR3 spans 17 residues. Trimming removed 1 base from V and 0 bases from J, with 13 bases in between.